A selection of T cell receptor beta chains follows, all from one sample in a study of T cell changes during pregnancy in multiple sclerosis. Sequencing used immunoSEQ multiplex PCR; TCRdb keeps in-frame clones, though not all of them. The sample holds 40,000 to 45,000 clones, 89% seen once. The starting material was CD4+ T cells from peripheral blood mononuclear cells, obtained in the first trimester of pregnancy. The receptors come from a female donor with multiple sclerosis, enrolled in a pregnancy study. Both conserved end residues are part of each CDR3. The D gene is left open where the match is weak. Size is stated for part of the rows, as once, few or many counts, or as a class when the clone is expanded.

clone_size	j_call	d_call	v_call	cdr3_nt	cdr3_aa
once	TRBJ2-2	-	TRBV5-1	TGCGCCAGCAGCTTGTCCAGGGCCGTTACCGGGGAGCTGTTTTTT	CASSLSRAVTGELFF
-	TRBJ2-3	-	TRBV18	TGTGCCAGCTCACCCGGGGGTCCAGATACGCAGTATTTT	CASSPGGPDTQYF
-	TRBJ2-1	-	TRBV30	TGTGCCTGGAGTGTACTCCAACTAGGGCAGTTCTTC	CAWSVLQLGQFF
-	TRBJ1-2	TRBD1	TRBV19	TGTGCCAGTACCTCCCTCAGGACCGGGACAGGGATTGCGGGCTACACCTTC	CASTSLRTGTGIAGYTF
-	TRBJ2-7	-	TRBV6-1	TGTGCCAGCAGTGGGGGGCGCTACGAGCAGTACTTC	CASSGGRYEQYF
-	TRBJ2-1	-	TRBV18	TGTGCCAGCTCACCAGTGGGAGAGCACAATGAGCAGTTCTTC	CASSPVGEHNEQFF
-	TRBJ1-1	TRBD1	TRBV29-1	TGCAGCGTGCGCCCTTTGGTGGGGACAGTATACACTGAAGCTTTCTTT	CSVRPLVGTVYTEAFF
-	TRBJ2-5	-	TRBV4-1	TGCGCCAGCAGCCAAGACTGGCTAGCTCAAGAGACCCAGTACTTC	CASSQDWLAQETQYF
-	TRBJ2-5	-	TRBV30	TGTGCCTGGGCCCCAGGGGGAGGTGAGACCCAGTACTTC	CAWAPGGGETQYF
-	TRBJ2-1	TRBD1	TRBV2	TGTGCCAGCAGTGGATTAGGGACAGACTACAATGAGCAGTTCTTC	CASSGLGTDYNEQFF
-	TRBJ2-2	-	TRBV6-5	TGTGCCAGCAGTTACGGGGGGTCGAACACCGGGGAGCTGTTTTTT	CASSYGGSNTGELFF
-	TRBJ1-2	-	TRBV14	TGTGCCAGCAGCCAACAGACAGTCTCTAACTATGGCTACACCTTC	CASSQQTVSNYGYTF
-	TRBJ1-5	-	TRBV7-2	TGTGCCAGCAGCCCTCCGAATCAGCCCCAGCATTTT	CASSPPNQPQHF
-	TRBJ2-1	TRBD2	TRBV27	TGTGCCAGCACCGGACTAGCGCTCAATGAGCAGTTCTTC	CASTGLALNEQFF
-	TRBJ2-3	-	TRBV5-4	TGTGCCAGCAGCTTGGATTCAAATACGCAGTATTTT	CASSLDSNTQYF
-	TRBJ2-1	TRBD2	TRBV18	TGTGCCAGCTCACGACCGGGACTAGGCTCCTACAATGAGCAGTTCTTC	CASSRPGLGSYNEQFF
-	TRBJ1-2	-	TRBV25-1	TGTGCCAGCAGTGATCTCAGGGGCGACTATGGCTACACCTTC	CASSDLRGDYGYTF
-	TRBJ2-7	TRBD2	TRBV7-2	TGTGCCAGCAGCTTAGGTGGACTAGGGGCCCAGCAGTACTTC	CASSLGGLGAQQYF
once	TRBJ2-2	TRBD1	TRBV10-3	TGTGCCATCAGTGAGGGGGCCCAGGGGGCCGGAAGCGGGGAGCTGTTTTTT	CAISEGAQGAGSGELFF
-	TRBJ1-4	-	TRBV5-6	TGTGCCAGCACCCGAAGGGGGACTAATGAAAAACTGTTTTTT	CASTRRGTNEKLFF
-	TRBJ2-7	TRBD1	TRBV13	TGTGCCAGCAGCTTAGTTCCAGGGGGTGGTTACGAGCAGTACTTC	CASSLVPGGGYEQYF
many	TRBJ1-4	TRBD1	TRBV11-2	TGTGCCAGCAGCTTAGGTTCAGGGGGCGAGGAAAAACTGTTTTTT	CASSLGSGGEEKLFF
-	TRBJ2-7	TRBD2	TRBV27	TGTGCCAGCAGAAGAACTAGCGGGAACTCCTACGAGCAGTACTTC	CASRRTSGNSYEQYF
-	TRBJ2-1	-	TRBV30	TGTGCCTGGAGTGTCTCTCTGGGGCATGAGCAGTTCTTC	CAWSVSLGHEQFF
-	TRBJ1-1	-	TRBV7-3	TGTGCCAGCAGCTTAGGTAGCAAGAGGGAAGCTTTCTTT	CASSLGSKREAFF
-	TRBJ2-3	-	TRBV30	TGTGCCTGGAGTCGAGGTGGGAGCGACACAGATACGCAGTATTTT	CAWSRGGSDTDTQYF
-	TRBJ2-7	-	TRBV5-1	TGCGCCAGCGGCGGCAATGGGGAGCAGTACTTC	CASGGNGEQYF
once	TRBJ2-7	-	TRBV11-2	TGTGCCAGCAGTATGACACCATCCTACGAGCAGTACTTC	CASSMTPSYEQYF
-	TRBJ2-1	TRBD2	TRBV4-1	TGCGCCAGCAGCCAAGATCAGGCTAGCGGGCGGAATGAGCAGTTCTTC	CASSQDQASGRNEQFF
-	TRBJ2-7	TRBD1	TRBV10-2	TGCGCCAGCAGTGAGTCCAACAGGGGCACCTACGAGCAGTACTTC	CASSESNRGTYEQYF
-	TRBJ2-5	TRBD2	TRBV7-3	TGTGCCAGCAGCTGGGGACTAGCGGGAGTTGAGACCCAGTACTTC	CASSWGLAGVETQYF
once	TRBJ2-7	-	TRBV7-2	TGTGCCAGCAGCTTAGTGGGGGACTGGTCTAGCGAGCAGTACTTC	CASSLVGDWSSEQYF
-	TRBJ1-4	-	TRBV4-3	TGCGCCAGCAGCGAGGTGACGGGAGAAAAACTGTTTTTT	CASSEVTGEKLFF
-	TRBJ2-1	TRBD2	TRBV29-1	TGCAGCGTTGCGGCTAGCGGGTACAATGAGCAGTTCTTC	CSVAASGYNEQFF
-	TRBJ2-1	TRBD2	TRBV4-2	TGTGCCAGCAGCCAAGAGGCCTTGTCTAGCGGGATAGTAGGTGAGCAGTTCTTC	CASSQEALSSGIVGEQFF
-	TRBJ2-3	-	TRBV5-4	TGTGCCAGCAGTACAGGACAAACAAACACAGATACGCAGTATTTT	CASSTGQTNTDTQYF
-	TRBJ1-3	-	TRBV19	TGTGCCAGTAGTATAACGGACTCCTCTGGAAACACCATATATTTT	CASSITDSSGNTIYF
-	TRBJ2-1	TRBD2	TRBV7-2	TGTGCCAGCAGCCACGGGACTAGCGGGAGGGCGGAGCAGTTCTTC	CASSHGTSGRAEQFF
-	TRBJ2-1	TRBD2	TRBV4-1	TGCGCCAGCAGCCAAGGGTTGCGGGAGACCAGCTCCTACAATGAGCAGTTCTTC	CASSQGLRETSSYNEQFF
once	TRBJ2-5	TRBD1	TRBV6-1	TGTGCCAGCAGTCCTAGGGGGCTCGGAGAGACCCAGTACTTC	CASSPRGLGETQYF
-	TRBJ1-4	-	TRBV5-6	TGTGCCAGCAGCAAAGATTCGGGTGAAAAACTGTTTTTT	CASSKDSGEKLFF
-	TRBJ1-1	TRBD1	TRBV4-3	TGCGCCAGCAGCCAGGGAGACAGGGGGCACACTGAAGCTTTCTTT	CASSQGDRGHTEAFF
-	TRBJ2-7	TRBD2	TRBV7-9	TGTGCCAGCAGCTCGGGACTAGCGGGAGGGTACGAGCAGTACTTC	CASSSGLAGGYEQYF
-	TRBJ2-3	TRBD1	TRBV5-1	TGCGCCAGCAGCCGCCGGACAGGATCCACAGATACGCAGTATTTT	CASSRRTGSTDTQYF
-	TRBJ1-3	-	TRBV7-2	TGTGCCAGCAGCTCCCGGACAGTCTCTGGAAACACCATATATTTT	CASSSRTVSGNTIYF
-	TRBJ2-2	-	TRBV25-1	TGTGCCAGCAGCCCACAGTTCGCGAACACCGGGGAGCTGTTTTTT	CASSPQFANTGELFF
-	TRBJ1-1	TRBD1	TRBV28	TGTGCCAGCAATACAGGGGGATTGGGCACTGAAGCTTTCTTT	CASNTGGLGTEAFF
-	TRBJ2-3	TRBD2	TRBV7-2	TGTGCCAGCAGCTTCCGAGGGGCGGGAGTCGGCACAGATACGCAGTATTTT	CASSFRGAGVGTDTQYF
-	TRBJ2-7	-	TRBV29-1	TGCAGCGTAGCCCGGACTTACGAGCAGTACTTC	CSVARTYEQYF
once	TRBJ2-5	TRBD2	TRBV7-9	TGTGCCAGCAGCTTGGGACTAGCGGGACCCCGGTTGGAGACCCAGTACTTC	CASSLGLAGPRLETQYF
once	TRBJ2-7	TRBD1	TRBV6-5	TGTGCCAGCAGTTACTCTCGGGACAGCGACTACGAGCAGTACTTC	CASSYSRDSDYEQYF
-	TRBJ2-1	TRBD2	TRBV11-2	TGTGCCAGCAGCCCCATAGCGGGGAACTCCTACAATGAGCAGTTCTTC	CASSPIAGNSYNEQFF